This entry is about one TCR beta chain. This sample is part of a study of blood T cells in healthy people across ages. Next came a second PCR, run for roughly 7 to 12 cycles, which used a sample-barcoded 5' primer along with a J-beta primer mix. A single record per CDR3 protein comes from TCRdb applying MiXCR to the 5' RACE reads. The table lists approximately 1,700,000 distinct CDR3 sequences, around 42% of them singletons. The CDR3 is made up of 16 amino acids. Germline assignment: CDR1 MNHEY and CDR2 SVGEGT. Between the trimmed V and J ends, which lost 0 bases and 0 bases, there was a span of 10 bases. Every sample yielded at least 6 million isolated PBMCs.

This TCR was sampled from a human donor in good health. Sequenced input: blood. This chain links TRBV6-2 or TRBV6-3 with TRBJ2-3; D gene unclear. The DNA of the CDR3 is TGTGCCAGCAGTTACTCCGGCCCAGCGAGCACAGATACGCAGTATTTT. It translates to CASSYSGPASTDTQYF.